The entry that follows covers one T cell receptor (beta chain) sequence. The germline CDR1 and CDR2 sequences are SNHLY and FYNNEI. The CDR3 is 16 residues long. Trimming at V came to 6 bases and at J to 2 bases, leaving 8 bases not matched to a gene. The data were taken from a study of control samples from healthy donors and cancer patients. Method: immunoSEQ multiplex PCR; TCRdb's copy keeps in-frame clones and lacks some. The sample lists 150,000 to 200,000 clones, 85% to 95% occurring once. The sequence came from a man aged 25-40 years in good health. The sample was blood. The chain combines TRBV2 with TRBJ2-1, with 9 bases aligning to TRBD2. The CDR3 loop is CASRYDSGRAYNEQFF. The DNA of the CDR3 is TGTGCCAGCAGATATGATAGCGGGAGAGCCTACAATGAGCAGTTCTTC.